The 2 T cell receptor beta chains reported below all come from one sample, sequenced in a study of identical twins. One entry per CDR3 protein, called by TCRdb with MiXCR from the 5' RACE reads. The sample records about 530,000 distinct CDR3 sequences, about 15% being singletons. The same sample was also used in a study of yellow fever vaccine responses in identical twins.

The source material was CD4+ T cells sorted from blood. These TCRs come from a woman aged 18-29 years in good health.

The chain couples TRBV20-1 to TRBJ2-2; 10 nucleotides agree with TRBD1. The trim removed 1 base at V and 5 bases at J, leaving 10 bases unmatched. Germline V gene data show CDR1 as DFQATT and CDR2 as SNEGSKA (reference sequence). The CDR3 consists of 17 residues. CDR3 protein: CSARGGQGLAKTGELFF. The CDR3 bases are TGCAGTGCTAGAGGGGGACAGGGGCTCGCTAAAACCGGGGAGCTGTTTTTT.

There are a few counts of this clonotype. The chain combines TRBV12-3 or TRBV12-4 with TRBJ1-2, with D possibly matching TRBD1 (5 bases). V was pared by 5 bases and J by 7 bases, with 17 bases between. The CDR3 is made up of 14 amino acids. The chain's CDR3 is CASSPAGGGGGYTF. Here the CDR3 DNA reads TGTGCCAGCAGTCCCGCCGGAGGTGGGGGTGGCTACACCTTC.